The next 21 T cell receptor beta chains were all read from a single sample in a study of T cells in women clearing cervical HPV infection. The assay was immunoSEQ multiplex PCR, and TCRdb's table has in-frame clones only and misses some. The table for this sample gives about 19,000 clones. Sequencing was done on a sample of blood buffy coat. The receptors come from a woman between 18 and 69 years old with a cervical HPV16 infection that either progressed to CIN3+ or cleared (not recorded which).

Notes on this clone: Read data end 3 residues before the CDR3 end; the end is taken from the germline J gene. The chain couples TRBV19 to TRBJ1-2, with 8 bases matching TRBD1. V was pared by 6 bases and J by 4 bases, with 4 bases of the junction left unmatched. The CDR3 covers 13 residues. The germline CDR1 and CDR2 sequences are LNHDA and SQIVND (reference sequence). The CDR3 sequence: CASSDRGGYGYTF. The DNA read from the CDR3 is TGTGCCAGTAGCGACAGGGGCGGCTATGGC.

As to this clone: The missing CDR3 end, 3 residues past where the read stops, is filled in from the germline J gene. V is TRBV20-1 and J is TRBJ1-1; TRBD1 agrees at 9 bases. V lost 3 bases to trimming and J lost 1 base; unmatched junction nucleotides: 12. This CDR3 spans 17 amino acids. Germline CDR1 reads DFQATT; CDR2 reads SNEGSKA (reference sequence). The part of the CDR3 DNA that was read is TGCAGTGCTAGGGCTCCGGGACAGGGAAGGACGAACACTGAA. As protein: CSARAPGQGRTNTE. The full CDR3 protein reads CSARAPGQGRTNTEAFF.

On this clone itself: Coverage ceases 3 residues before the CDR3 finishes, and the germline J gene fills in the end. The rearrangement joins TRBV7-9 to TRBJ1-5, with D unclear. V was pared by 4 bases and J by 4 bases, with 5 bases between. Germline V lookup: CDR1 SEHNR, CDR2 FQNEAQ (reference sequence). This CDR3 is 12 amino acids long. Incomplete CDR3 DNA: TGTGCCAGCAGCTCACTGAATCAGCCC. This gives the protein CASSSLNQP. The complete CDR3 sequence is CASSSLNQPQHF.

Incomplete CDR3 DNA: TGTGCCAGCACCGACCTCGGACAGGGGAATCAGCCC. This sequence encodes CASTDLGQGNQP. From start to end, the CDR3 is CASTDLGQGNQPQHF. The chain has TRBV2 and TRBJ1-5, with 9 positions matching TRBD1. The read falls 3 residues short of the CDR3 end, and the missing part is taken from the germline J gene. From germline, CDR1 is SNHLY and CDR2 FYNNEI. This CDR3 has 15 amino acids. V shed 7 bases and J 4 bases; nucleotides not matched to a gene: 8.

Regarding this clone: Read coverage stops 3 residues before the CDR3 terminus; the germline J gene supplies the remainder. J is TRBJ2-4 and V is TRBV7-6; 8 nucleotides align to TRBD1. There are 14 residues in the CDR3. Germline values: CDR1 SGHVS, CDR2 FNYEAQ. CDR3 region: CASSPRQGRETQYF. The CDR3 bases that were read are TGTGCCAGCAGCCCACGACAGGGGAGAGAGACT. The whole variable domain, filled in from reference TRBV7-6 and TRBJ2-4, reads GAGVSQSPRYKVTKRGQDVALRCDPISGHVSLYWYRQALGQGPEFLTYFNYEAQQDKSGLPNDRFSAERPEGSISTLTIQRTEQRDSAMYRCASSPRQGRETQYFGAGTRLSVL.

Concerning this clone itself: The read gets to within 3 residues of the CDR3 end, and the germline J gene fills in the rest. The rearrangement joins TRBV11-2 to TRBJ2-4, with D tentatively TRBD1 (7 bases). Per the germline V gene, CDR1 is SGHAT and CDR2 is FQNNGV. The CDR3 spans 14 residues. The CDR3 bases that were read are TGTGCCAGCAGCTCTTGGGGGGACAGCTATGGT. This gives the protein CASSSWGDSYG. The full CDR3 sequence reads CASSSWGDSYGQYF. Using reference TRBV11-2 and TRBJ2-4 for the parts outside the CDR3, the full variable domain is EAGVAQSPRYKIIEKRQSVAFWCNPISGHATLYWYQQILGQGPKLLIQFQNNGVVDDSQLPKDRFSAERLKGVDSTLKIQPAKLEDSAVYLCASSSWGDSYGQYFGAGTRLSVL.

By frequency, this clone is medium-sized (0.01 to 0.1%). The DNA read from the CDR3 is TGTGCCAGCAGTTCCGACAGGGAGGGGATTTCACCC. It yields the protein CASSSDREGISP. The complete CDR3 sequence is CASSSDREGISPLHF. The J gene is TRBJ1-6, the V gene TRBV6-2 or TRBV6-3, with 7 bases matching TRBD1. The read finishes 3 residues shy of the CDR3 end, and the germline J gene is used to complete it. The V and J ends lost 4 bases and 9 bases, in that order; junction bases with no gene match: 9. The CDR3 runs 15 residues. Looked up from germline, CDR1 is MNHEY and CDR2 is SVGEGT.

Turning to this clone: The CDR3 extends 3 residues past the end of the read, so its final part is completed from the germline J gene. The chain recombines TRBV6-2 or TRBV6-3 with TRBJ2-5, with TRBD2 as a possible D gene (5 bases). The CDR3 is 13 amino acids. Germline assignment: CDR1 MNHEY and CDR2 SVGEGT. V lost 5 bases to trimming and J lost 7 bases, with 14 bases between them. Incomplete CDR3 DNA: TGTGCCAGCAGTCCACGCCCTGAGGGGACC. Its protein product is CASSPRPEGT. The complete CDR3 sequence is CASSPRPEGTQYF.

In the case of this clone: Coverage ceases 3 residues before the CDR3 finishes, and the germline J gene fills in the end. The chain uses TRBV19 and TRBJ2-2; 7 positions match TRBD1. CDR1 and CDR2 (germline): LNHDA, SQIVND (reference sequence). V was pared by 5 bases and J by 3 bases, with 9 bases of the junction left unmatched. The CDR3 sequence is 16 residues long. The CDR3 bases that were read are TGTGCCAGTAGTTTTTATAGGGGGCAGGACACCGGGGAG. Translation: CASSFYRGQDTGE. The CDR3 as a whole reads CASSFYRGQDTGELFF.

On this clone: From the germline J gene comes the end of the CDR3, since the read stops 3 residues before it. The rearrangement links TRBV30 to TRBJ1-2; 7 bases line up with TRBD1. Germline CDR1 and CDR2: GTSNPN and SVGIG (reference sequence). The trim removed 8 bases at V and 4 bases at J, leaving 10 bases unmatched. This CDR3 has 13 residues. The CDR3 bases that were read are TGTGCCGGAAAACCCGGGACAGTCTATGGC. As protein: CAGKPGTVYG. The entire CDR3 reads CAGKPGTVYGYTF.

On this clone itself: The read is 3 residues too short to cover the CDR3 end, so that end is filled in from the germline J gene. The V gene is TRBV6-2 or TRBV6-3, the J gene TRBJ2-7; D is unresolved. Trimming took 2 bases from V and 2 from J, leaving 4 bases between them. The CDR3 length is 12 residues. Germline assignment: CDR1 MNHEY and CDR2 SVGEGT. The covered CDR3 bases are TGTGCCAGCAGTTACGACACCTACGAG. Translating gives CASSYDTYE. The entire CDR3 sequence reads CASSYDTYEQYF.

As concerns this clone: The read terminates 3 residues ahead of where the CDR3 ends, so the germline J gene completes it. The V call is TRBV29-1, the J call TRBJ2-5; 7 nucleotides align to TRBD2. The CDR3 covers 14 residues. CDR1 and CDR2 from the germline V gene are SQVTM and ANQGSEA. Trimming removed 3 bases from V and 5 bases from J; junction bases left unmatched: 9. The CDR3 bases that were read are TGCAGCGTTGACTCCGGGATCGGGGGGGAGACC. This codes for CSVDSGIGGET. From start to end, the CDR3 is CSVDSGIGGETQYF.

As to this clone: Read coverage stops 3 residues before the CDR3 terminus; the germline J gene supplies the remainder. This rearrangement joins TRBV7-3 to TRBJ1-1, with D possibly being TRBD1 (5 bases). From germline, CDR1 is SGHTA and CDR2 FQGTGA. V gave up 2 bases and J gave up 0 bases, with 7 bases separating them. The length of the CDR3 is 14 residues. The CDR3 bases that were read are TGTGCCAGCAGCTTATCAGGGATGAACACTGAA. This sequence encodes CASSLSGMNTE. The whole CDR3 is CASSLSGMNTEAFF. Full variable domain (remainder filled in from reference TRBV7-3 and TRBJ1-1): GAGVSQTPSNKVTEKGKYVELRCDPISGHTALYWYRQSLGQGPEFLIYFQGTGAADDSGLPNDRFFAVRPEGSVSTLKIQRTERGDSAVYLCASSLSGMNTEAFFGQGTRLTVV.

The covered CDR3 bases are TGCAGTGGGACAGGGGGCAATGAAAAG. Translated, it gives CSGTGGNEK. The CDR3 as a whole reads CSGTGGNEKLFF. The rearrangement links TRBV20-1 to TRBJ2-2; 11 bases are shared with TRBD1. The CDR3 end lies 3 residues beyond the end of the read and is filled in from the germline J gene. The germline CDR1 and CDR2 sequences are DFQATT and SNEGSKA (reference sequence). The CDR3 length is 12 residues.

With regard to this clone: The DNA ends 3 residues before the CDR3 does, and the rest of the CDR3 is filled in from the germline J gene. The rearrangement links TRBV6-1 to TRBJ2-3, with 10 bases matching TRBD2. CDR1 MNHNS and CDR2 SASEGT come from the germline V gene. The CDR3 has 15 residues. The CDR3 protein is CASSALGTSEETQYF. Incomplete CDR3 DNA: TGTGCCAGCAGTGCCCTAGGGACTAGCGAAGAGACG.

A word on this clone: Sequencing ends 3 residues short of the CDR3 end; the germline J gene provides the rest. This chain joins TRBV19 and TRBJ1-1, with a possible D match to TRBD1 (6 bases). CDR1 and CDR2 from the germline V gene are LNHDA and SQIVND (reference sequence). This CDR3 is built from 15 residues. V lost 7 bases to trimming and J lost 4 bases, with 19 bases between them. The CDR3 DNA, read in part, is TGTGCCAGTAAAGGGGGTTTGGGGGCGGGCACTGAA. Translated, it gives CASKGGLGAGTE. The CDR3, in full, reads CASKGGLGAGTEAFF.

As for this clone: The read comes to an end 3 residues before the CDR3 does, leaving the germline J gene to fill in the end. The J gene is TRBJ2-1, the V gene TRBV19; 8 bases agree with TRBD2. The CDR3 spans 16 residues. Germline V gene data show CDR1 as LNHDA and CDR2 as SQIVND (reference sequence). V trimming: 5 bases; J trimming: 3 bases; junction bases outside the gene matches: 9. The covered CDR3 bases are TGTGCCAGTAGTGAATCGGGACTAGGCGACTACAATGAG. Protein: CASSESGLGDYNE. In full, the CDR3 is CASSESGLGDYNEQFF.

Remarks on this clone: The read ends 3 residues shy of where the CDR3 ends; the end is completed using the germline J gene. The chain has TRBV7-9 and TRBJ1-5; D is unresolved. The germline V gene has CDR1 SEHNR and CDR2 FQNEAQ (reference sequence). Trimming took 1 base from V and 6 from J, leaving 10 bases between them. The CDR3 extends over 14 amino acids. CDR3 sequence: CASSLDSLPQPQHF. The part of the CDR3 DNA that was read is TGTGCCAGCAGCTTAGACAGTCTCCCTCAGCCC.

A note on this clone: The DNA ends 3 residues before the CDR3 does, and the rest of the CDR3 is filled in from the germline J gene. The chain joins TRBV14 to TRBJ2-1, with D possibly being TRBD1 (5 bases). Germline V lookup: CDR1 SGHDN, CDR2 FVKESK. Trimming cost V 0 bases and J 6 bases, with 12 bases left between them. The CDR3 consists of 15 residues. CDR3 DNA (partial): TGTGCCAGCAGCCAAGAGATGTTGCAGGGCAATGAG. Protein sequence: CASSQEMLQGNE. The whole CDR3 region reads CASSQEMLQGNEQFF.

About this clone itself: The read ends 3 residues before the CDR3 terminus; that terminus is restored from the germline J gene. The chain recombines TRBV20-1 with TRBJ2-3, with 12 bases aligning to TRBD2. The CDR3 extends over 17 amino acids. Germline-derived CDR1 and CDR2 are DFQATT and SNEGSKA (reference sequence). The V and J ends lost 6 bases and 4 bases, in that order; junction bases with no gene match: 14. The chain's CDR3 is CSAPYRTSGVGADTQYF. The covered CDR3 bases are TGCAGTGCGCCGTATAGGACTAGCGGGGTGGGGGCAGATACG.

Of note for this clone: Sequencing ends 3 residues short of the CDR3 end; the germline J gene provides the rest. The gene calls are TRBV18 and TRBJ1-4, with D maybe TRBD1 (5 bases). The germline V gene has CDR1 KGHSH and CDR2 LQKENI. V lost 1 base and J 0 bases, leaving 12 bases between the germline ends. The CDR3 extends over 17 amino acids. Partial CDR3 DNA: TGTGCCAGCTCACCACAAACAGGTGGAGCAACTAATGAAAAA. Translated: CASSPQTGGATNEK. The whole CDR3 is CASSPQTGGATNEKLFF.